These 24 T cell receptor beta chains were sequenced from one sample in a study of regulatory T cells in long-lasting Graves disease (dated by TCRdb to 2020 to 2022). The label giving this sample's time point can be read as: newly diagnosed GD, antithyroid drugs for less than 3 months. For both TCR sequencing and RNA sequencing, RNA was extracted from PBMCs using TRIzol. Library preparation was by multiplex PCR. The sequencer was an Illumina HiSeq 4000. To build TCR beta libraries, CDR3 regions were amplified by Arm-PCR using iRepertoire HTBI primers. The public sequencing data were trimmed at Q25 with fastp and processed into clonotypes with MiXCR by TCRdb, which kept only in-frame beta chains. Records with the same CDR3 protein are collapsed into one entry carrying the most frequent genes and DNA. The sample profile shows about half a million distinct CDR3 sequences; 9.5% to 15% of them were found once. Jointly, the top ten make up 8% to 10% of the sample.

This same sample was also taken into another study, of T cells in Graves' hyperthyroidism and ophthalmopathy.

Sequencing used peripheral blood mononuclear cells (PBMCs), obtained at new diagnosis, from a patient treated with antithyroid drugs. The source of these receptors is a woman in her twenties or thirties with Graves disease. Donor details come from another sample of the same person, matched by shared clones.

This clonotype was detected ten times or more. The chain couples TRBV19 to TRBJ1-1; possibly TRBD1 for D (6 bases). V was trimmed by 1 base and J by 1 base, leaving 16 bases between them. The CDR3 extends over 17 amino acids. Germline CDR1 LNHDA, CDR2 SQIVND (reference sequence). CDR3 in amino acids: CASSIAWGQPSNTEAFF. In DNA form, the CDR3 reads TGTGCCAGTAGTATAGCGTGGGGGCAACCATCGAACACTGAAGCTTTCTTT.

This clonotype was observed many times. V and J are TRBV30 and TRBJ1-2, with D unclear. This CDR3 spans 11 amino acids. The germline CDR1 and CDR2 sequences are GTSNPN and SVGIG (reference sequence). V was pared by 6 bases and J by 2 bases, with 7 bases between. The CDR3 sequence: CACSENYGYTF. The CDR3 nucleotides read TGTGCCTGTTCAGAAAACTATGGCTACACCTTC.

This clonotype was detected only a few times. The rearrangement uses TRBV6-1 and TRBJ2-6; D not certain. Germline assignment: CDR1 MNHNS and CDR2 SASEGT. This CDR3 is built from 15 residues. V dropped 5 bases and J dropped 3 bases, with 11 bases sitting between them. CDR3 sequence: CASSKRLSGANVLTF. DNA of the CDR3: TGTGCCAGCAGTAAACGTCTAAGTGGGGCCAACGTCCTGACTTTC.

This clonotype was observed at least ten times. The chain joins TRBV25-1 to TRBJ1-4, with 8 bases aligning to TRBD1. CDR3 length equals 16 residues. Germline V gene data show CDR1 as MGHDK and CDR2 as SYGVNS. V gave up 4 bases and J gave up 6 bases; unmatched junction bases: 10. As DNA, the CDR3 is TGTGCCAGCAGTGGGGCTAGACAGGGGTGGGATGAAAAACTGTTTTTT. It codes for CASSGARQGWDEKLFF.

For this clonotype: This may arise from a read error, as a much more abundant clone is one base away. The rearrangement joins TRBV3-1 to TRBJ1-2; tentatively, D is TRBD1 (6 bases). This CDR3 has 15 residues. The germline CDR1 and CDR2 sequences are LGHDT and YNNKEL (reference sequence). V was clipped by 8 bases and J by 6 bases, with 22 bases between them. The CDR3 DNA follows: TGTGCCAGCTGTCGCCGGGGGACACTTGGGGATGGCTACACCTTC. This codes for CASCRRGTLGDGYTF.

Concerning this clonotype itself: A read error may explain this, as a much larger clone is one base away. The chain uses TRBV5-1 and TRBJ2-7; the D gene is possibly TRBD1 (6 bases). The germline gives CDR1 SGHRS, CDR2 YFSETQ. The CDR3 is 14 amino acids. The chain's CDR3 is CVSSPADRKYEQYF. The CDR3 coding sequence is TGTGTCAGCAGCCCAGCCGACAGGAAGTACGAGCAGTACTTC.

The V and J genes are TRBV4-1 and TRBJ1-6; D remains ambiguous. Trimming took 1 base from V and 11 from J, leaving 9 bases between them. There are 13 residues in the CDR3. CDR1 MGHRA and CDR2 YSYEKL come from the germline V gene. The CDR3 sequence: CASSQVGEAPLHF. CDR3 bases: TGCGCCAGCAGCCAAGTCGGGGAGGCACCCCTCCACTTT.

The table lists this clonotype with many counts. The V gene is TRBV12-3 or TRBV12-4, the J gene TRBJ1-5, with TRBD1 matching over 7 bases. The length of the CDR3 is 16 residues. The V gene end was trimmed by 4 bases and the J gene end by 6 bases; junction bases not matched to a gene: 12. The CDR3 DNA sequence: TGTGCCAGCAGTTCACGGAGACAGGGTTTAGGTCAGCCCCAGCATTTT. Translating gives CASSSRRQGLGQPQHF.

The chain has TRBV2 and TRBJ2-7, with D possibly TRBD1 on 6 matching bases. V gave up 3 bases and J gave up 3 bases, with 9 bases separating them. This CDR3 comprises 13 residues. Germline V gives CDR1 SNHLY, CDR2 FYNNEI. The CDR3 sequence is CASSDRGFYEQYF. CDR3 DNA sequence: TGTGCCAGCAGTGACAGGGGATTCTACGAGCAGTACTTC.

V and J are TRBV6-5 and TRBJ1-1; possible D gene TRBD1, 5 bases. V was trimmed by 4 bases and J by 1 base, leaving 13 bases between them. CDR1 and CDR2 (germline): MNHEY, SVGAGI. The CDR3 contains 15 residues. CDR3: CASSLQGVGNTEAFF. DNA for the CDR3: TGTGCCAGCAGTTTGCAAGGGGTGGGGAACACTGAAGCTTTCTTT.

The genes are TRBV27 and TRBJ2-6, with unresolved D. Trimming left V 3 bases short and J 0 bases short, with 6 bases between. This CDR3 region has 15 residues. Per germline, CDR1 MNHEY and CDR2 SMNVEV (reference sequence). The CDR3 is CASSFTDSGANVLTF. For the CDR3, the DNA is TGTGCCAGCAGTTTTACGGACTCTGGGGCCAACGTCCTGACTTTC.

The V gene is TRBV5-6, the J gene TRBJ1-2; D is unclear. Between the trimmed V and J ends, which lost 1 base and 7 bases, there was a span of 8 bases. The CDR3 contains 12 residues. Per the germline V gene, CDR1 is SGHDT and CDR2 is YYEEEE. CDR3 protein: CASSLFLRGYTF. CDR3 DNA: TGTGCCAGCAGCTTGTTCCTGCGTGGCTACACCTTC.

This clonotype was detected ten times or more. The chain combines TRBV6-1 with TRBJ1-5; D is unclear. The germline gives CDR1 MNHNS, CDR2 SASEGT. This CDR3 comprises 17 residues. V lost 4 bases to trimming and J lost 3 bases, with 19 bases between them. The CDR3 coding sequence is TGTGCCAGCAGTGCCCCAGTCGGCACCAGTGACAATCAGCCCCAGCATTTT. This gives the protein CASSAPVGTSDNQPQHF.

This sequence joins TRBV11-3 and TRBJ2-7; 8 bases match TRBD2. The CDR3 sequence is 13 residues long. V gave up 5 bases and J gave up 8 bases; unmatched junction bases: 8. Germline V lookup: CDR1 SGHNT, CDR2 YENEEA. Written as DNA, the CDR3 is TGTGCCAGCAGCCCAACCGGGACTAGTAAGCAGTACTTC. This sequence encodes CASSPTGTSKQYF.

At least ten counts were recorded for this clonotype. The CDR3 here is CASSPSGPVYNEQFF. In DNA form, the CDR3 reads TGTGCCAGCAGCCCCTCGGGACCGGTCTACAATGAGCAGTTCTTC. The chain combines TRBV7-9 with TRBJ2-1; either TRBD1 or TRBD2 may supply D (5 bases each). The germline gives CDR1 SEHNR, CDR2 FQNEAQ (reference sequence). The V end was cut by 5 bases, the J end by 3 bases, with 14 bases between. The CDR3 sequence is 15 residues long.

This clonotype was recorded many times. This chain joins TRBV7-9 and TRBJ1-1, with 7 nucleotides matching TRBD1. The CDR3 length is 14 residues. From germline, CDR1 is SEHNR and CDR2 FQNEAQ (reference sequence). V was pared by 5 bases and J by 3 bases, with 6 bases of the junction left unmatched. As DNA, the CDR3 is TGTGCCAGCAGCCCGTCGGGACAGTACACTGAAGCTTTCTTT. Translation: CASSPSGQYTEAFF. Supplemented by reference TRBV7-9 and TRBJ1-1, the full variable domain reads DTGVSQNPRHKITKRGQNVTFRCDPISEHNRLYWYRQTLGQGPEFLTYFQNEAQLEKSRLLSDRFSAERPKGSFSTLEIQRTEQGDSAMYLCASSPSGQYTEAFFGQGTRLTVV.

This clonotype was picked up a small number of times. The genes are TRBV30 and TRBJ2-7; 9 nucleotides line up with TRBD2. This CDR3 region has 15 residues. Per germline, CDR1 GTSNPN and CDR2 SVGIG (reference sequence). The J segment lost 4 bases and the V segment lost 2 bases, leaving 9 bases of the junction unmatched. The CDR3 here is CAWSTGVSGSYEQYF. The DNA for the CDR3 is TGTGCCTGGAGTACCGGTGTTAGCGGGAGTTACGAGCAGTACTTC. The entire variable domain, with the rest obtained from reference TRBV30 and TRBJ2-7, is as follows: SQTIHQWPATLVQPVGSPLSLECTVEGTSNPNLYWYRQAAGRGLQLLFYSVGIGQISSEVPQNLSASRPQDRQFILSSKKLLLSDSGFYLCAWSTGVSGSYEQYFGPGTRLTVT.

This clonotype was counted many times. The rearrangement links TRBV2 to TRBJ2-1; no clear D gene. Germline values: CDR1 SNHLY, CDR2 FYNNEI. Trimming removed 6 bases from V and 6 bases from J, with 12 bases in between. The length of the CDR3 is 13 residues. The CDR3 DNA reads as TGTGCCAGCAGCGCCGTCTGGGCCAATGAGCAGTTCTTC. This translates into CASSAVWANEQFF.

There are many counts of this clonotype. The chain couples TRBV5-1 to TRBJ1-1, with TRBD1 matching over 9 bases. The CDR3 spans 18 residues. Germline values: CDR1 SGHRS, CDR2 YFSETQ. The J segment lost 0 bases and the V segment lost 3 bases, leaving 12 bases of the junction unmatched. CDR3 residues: CASSSRTGQGFMNTEAFF. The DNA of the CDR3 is TGCGCCAGCAGCTCCCGGACGGGACAGGGATTTATGAACACTGAAGCTTTCTTT.

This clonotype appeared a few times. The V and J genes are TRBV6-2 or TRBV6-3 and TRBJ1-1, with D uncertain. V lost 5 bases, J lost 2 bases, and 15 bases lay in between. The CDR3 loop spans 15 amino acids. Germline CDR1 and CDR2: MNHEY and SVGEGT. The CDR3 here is CASSNDWGGNTEAFF. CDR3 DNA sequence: TGTGCCAGCAGTAATGACTGGGGTGGAAACACTGAAGCTTTCTTT.

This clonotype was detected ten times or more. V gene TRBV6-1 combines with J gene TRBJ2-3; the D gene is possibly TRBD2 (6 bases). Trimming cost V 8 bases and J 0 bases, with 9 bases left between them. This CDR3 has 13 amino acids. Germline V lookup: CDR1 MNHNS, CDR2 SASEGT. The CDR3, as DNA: TGTGCCAGCGCGGGATTTAGCACAGATACGCAGTATTTT. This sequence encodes CASAGFSTDTQYF.

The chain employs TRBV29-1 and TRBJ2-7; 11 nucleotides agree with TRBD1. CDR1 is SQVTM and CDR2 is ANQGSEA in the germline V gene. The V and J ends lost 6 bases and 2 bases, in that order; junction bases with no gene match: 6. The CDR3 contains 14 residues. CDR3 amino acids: CSVFGTGGPYEQYF. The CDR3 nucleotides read TGCAGCGTATTCGGGACAGGGGGACCCTACGAGCAGTACTTC.

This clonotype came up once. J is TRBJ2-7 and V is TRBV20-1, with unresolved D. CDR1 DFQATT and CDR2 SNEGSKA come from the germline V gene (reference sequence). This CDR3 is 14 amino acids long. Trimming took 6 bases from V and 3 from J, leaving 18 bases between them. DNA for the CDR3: TGCAGTGCCAGAAGGCGGATTGGTGGCTACGAGCAGTACTTC. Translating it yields CSARRRIGGYEQYF.

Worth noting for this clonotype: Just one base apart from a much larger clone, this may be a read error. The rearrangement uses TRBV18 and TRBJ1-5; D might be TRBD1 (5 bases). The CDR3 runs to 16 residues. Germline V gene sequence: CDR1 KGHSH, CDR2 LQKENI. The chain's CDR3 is CASSPPGRIGNQPQPF. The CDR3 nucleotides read TGTGCCAGCTCACCCCCGGGGCGCATTGGCAATCAGCCCCAGCCTTTT.